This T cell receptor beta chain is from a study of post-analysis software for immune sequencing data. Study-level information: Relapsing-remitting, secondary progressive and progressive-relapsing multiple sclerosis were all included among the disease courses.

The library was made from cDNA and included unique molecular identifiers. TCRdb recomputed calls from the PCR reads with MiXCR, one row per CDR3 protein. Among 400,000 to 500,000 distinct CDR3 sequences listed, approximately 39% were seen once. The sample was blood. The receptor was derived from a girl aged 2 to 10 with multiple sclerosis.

Here the CDR3 DNA reads TGTGCCAGCAGCGTTTCTAGCGGGGGAACTTACAATGAGCAGTTCTTC. Protein: CASSVSSGGTYNEQFF. V and J are TRBV9 and TRBJ2-1; 10 nucleotides agree with TRBD2. Germline V lookup: CDR1 SGDLS, CDR2 YYNGEE. Losses at the gene ends were 2 bases for V and 4 bases for J; bases not matched to a gene: 6. This CDR3 is built from 16 residues.